Here is one T cell receptor (beta chain) with its context. PCR was performed using 60 Vbeta and 13 Jbeta primers. TCRdb keeps only in-frame clones here, not all; method: immunoSEQ multiplex PCR. Counted here are about 78,000 clones, approximately 77% occurring once; the ten biggest clones make up 8.5% to 14%. V was trimmed by 5 bases and J by 0 bases, leaving 14 bases between them. From germline, CDR1 is MNHEY and CDR2 SMNVEV (reference sequence). The CDR3 extends over 15 amino acids. The data are from a study of cytomegalovirus exposure and HLA in healthy donors. The specimen was PBMCs. This receptor was identified in a woman aged 40-49 years in good health and CMV-seropositive. This sequence joins TRBV27 and TRBJ2-7; TRBD2 is a possible D gene (6 bases). In DNA, the CDR3 is TGTGCCAGCAGTCTCCGGAGGGGTAACTCCTACGAGCAGTACTTC. Translating it yields CASSLRRGNSYEQYF.